The entry below gives a single T cell receptor (beta chain) sequence along with its context. This entry belongs to a study of blood T cell repertoires in COVID-19. V gave up 4 bases and J gave up 11 bases, with 20 bases separating them. Germline V CDR1 and CDR2: KGHDR, SFDVKD. The CDR3 sequence is 15 residues long. This table comes from immunoSEQ multiplex PCR, and its TCRdb copy is limited to in-frame clones, with some not included. The profile shows 300,000 to 350,000 clones, about nine tenths of them singletons. Those who participated ranged in age from roughly 18 to 100 years and resided in about two dozen US areas. Recovered Cohort 3 donors showed two negative PCRs, clearance, or symptom resolution.

The sequenced sample was PBMCs or T cells enriched from blood (not recorded which). The chain couples TRBV24-1 to TRBJ2-1, with a possible D match to TRBD2 (5 bases). The source is a woman aged 25 to 39 who had recovered from COVID-19. The CDR3 region is CATSDERSRGIKQFF. Written as DNA, the CDR3 is TGTGCCACCAGTGACGAGAGATCGCGAGGGATCAAGCAGTTCTTC.